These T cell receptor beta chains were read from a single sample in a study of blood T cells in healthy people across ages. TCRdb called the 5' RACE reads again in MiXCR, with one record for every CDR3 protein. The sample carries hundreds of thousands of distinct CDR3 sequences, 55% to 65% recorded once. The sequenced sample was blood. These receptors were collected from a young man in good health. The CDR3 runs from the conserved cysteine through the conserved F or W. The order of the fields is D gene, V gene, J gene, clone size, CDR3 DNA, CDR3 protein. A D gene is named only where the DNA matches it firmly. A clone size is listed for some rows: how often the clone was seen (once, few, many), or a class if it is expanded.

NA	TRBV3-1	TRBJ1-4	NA	TGTGCCAGCAGCCAACAGGATATGGGTGAAAAACTGTTTTTT	CASSQQDMGEKLFF
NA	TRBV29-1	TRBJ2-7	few	TGCAGCGTAATGACTCCTGACTCCTACGAGCAGTACTTC	CSVMTPDSYEQYF
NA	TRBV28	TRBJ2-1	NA	TGTGCCAGCAGTTCATACTGGACAGACTTATACAATGAGCAGTTCTTC	CASSSYWTDLYNEQFF
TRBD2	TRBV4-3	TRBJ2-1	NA	TGCGCCAGCAGCCAAGTTTTACTAGCGGGGGGAATCCAAGAGACCCAGTTCTTC	CASSQVLLAGGIQETQFF
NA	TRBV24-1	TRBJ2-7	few	TGTGCCACCAGTGATTCTGTGACAGGTCGTAGGGAGCAGTACTTC	CATSDSVTGRREQYF
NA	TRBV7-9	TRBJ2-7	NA	TGTGCCAGCAGCTTAGCGCCTGTAGGACCCAGACCTCCCGAGCAGTACTTC	CASSLAPVGPRPPEQYF
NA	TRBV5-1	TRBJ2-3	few	TGCGCCAGCAGCTTGGTTGTCGACCGGGGTACGCAGTATTTT	CASSLVVDRGTQYF
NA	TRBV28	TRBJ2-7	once	TGTGCCAGCAGTCTCGTCCAGGGGGGTAGAAAGCAGTACTTC	CASSLVQGGRKQYF
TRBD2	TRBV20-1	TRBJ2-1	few	TGCAGTGCTAGAGGCCACAGAGACAGAAGCGGGGGGGCGGGCTACAATGAGCAGTTCTTC	CSARGHRDRSGGAGYNEQFF
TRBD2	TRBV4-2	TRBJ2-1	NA	TGTGCCAGCAGCCAAGATCCCCACCCGGGTGGCGGGGGGAATGAGCAGTTCTTC	CASSQDPHPGGGGNEQFF
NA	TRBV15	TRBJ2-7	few	TGTGCCACCAGCAGAGATCCGGGGAGCTCCTACGAGCAGTACTTC	CATSRDPGSSYEQYF
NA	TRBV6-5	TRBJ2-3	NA	TGTGCCAGCACGGGTTACACAGATACGCAGTATTTT	CASTGYTDTQYF
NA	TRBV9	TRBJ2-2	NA	TGTGCCAGCAGCGTGGGGGACTCCACCGGGGAGCTGTTTTTT	CASSVGDSTGELFF
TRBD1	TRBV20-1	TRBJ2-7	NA	TGCAGTGCTAAGGACAGGGACGAGCAGTACTTC	CSAKDRDEQYF
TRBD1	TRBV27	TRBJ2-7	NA	TGTGCCAGCAGTTTTGGACAGGGCTTGACCTACGAGCAGTACTTC	CASSFGQGLTYEQYF
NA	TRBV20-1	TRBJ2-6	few	TGCAGTGCTACTCCGTCTGGGGCCAACGTCCTGACTTTC	CSATPSGANVLTF
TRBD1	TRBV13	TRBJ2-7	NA	TGTGCCAGCAGCTCGACCGGGACAGGGGACTTATACGAGCAGTACTTC	CASSSTGTGDLYEQYF
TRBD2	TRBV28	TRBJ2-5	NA	TGTGCCAGCAGTTTTACGACTAGCGGGGGAGAGACCCAGTACTTC	CASSFTTSGGETQYF
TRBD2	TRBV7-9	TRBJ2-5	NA	TGTGCCGGCAGCCCCCGCGGGGGTGTAGAGACCCAGTACTTC	CAGSPRGGVETQYF
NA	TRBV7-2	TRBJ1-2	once	TGTGCCAGCAGCTCACCCCGGACCGCTAACTATGGCTACACCTTC	CASSSPRTANYGYTF
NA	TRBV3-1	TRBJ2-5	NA	TGTGCCAGCAGCCAAGAAATTGGTGTGCAGCAGACCCAGTACTTC	CASSQEIGVQQTQYF
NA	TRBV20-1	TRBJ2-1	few	TGCAGTGCTAGAGATAGCCTTTCCTACAATGAGCAGTTCTTC	CSARDSLSYNEQFF
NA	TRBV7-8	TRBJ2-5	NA	TGTGCCAGCAGCTCAGTGGGGTCACGAGACCAAGAGACCCAGTACTTC	CASSSVGSRDQETQYF
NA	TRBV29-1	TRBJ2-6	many	TGCAGCGTTGATGCAGGGTCCGGGGCCAACGTCCTGACTTTC	CSVDAGSGANVLTF
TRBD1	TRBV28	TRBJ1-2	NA	TGTGCCAGCAGTCGACAGGGAGGAGGCTATGGCTACACCTTC	CASSRQGGGYGYTF
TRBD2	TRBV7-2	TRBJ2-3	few	TGTGCCAGCAGCTCCAGGACTAGCGGGACCACAGATACGCAGTATTTT	CASSSRTSGTTDTQYF
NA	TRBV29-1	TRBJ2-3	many	TGCAGCGTTGATCCACCGGAGAATACGCAGTATTTT	CSVDPPENTQYF